This is a list of T cell receptor beta chains from one sample in a study of post-analysis software for immune sequencing data. TCRdb processed the PCR reads anew with MiXCR; each CDR3 protein has one entry. This sample has some 800,000 distinct CDR3 sequences, with about 45% found just once. Specimen: blood. The source of these receptors is a girl under 18 with multiple sclerosis. Both conserved end residues are part of each CDR3. Fields, in order: D gene, V gene, J gene, clone size, CDR3 DNA, CDR3 protein. A D gene is named only where the DNA matches it firmly. Clone sizes are given selectively: once, few, many, or a class where the clone is expanded.

>.|TRBV9|TRBJ2-7|.
TGTGCCAGCAGCACCGGGACCGAAGGCTACGAGCAGTACTTC
CASSTGTEGYEQYF
>TRBD1|TRBV28|TRBJ1-2|.
TGTGCCAGCAGTTTGGTAGCAGGGGGCGGATTATATGGCTACACCTTC
CASSLVAGGGLYGYTF
>.|TRBV28|TRBJ2-7|.
TGTGCCAGCAGTAGAACGTTCAACGAGCAGTACTTC
CASSRTFNEQYF
>.|TRBV6-6|TRBJ2-1|few
TGTGCCAGCAGGCGTTTGGATGAGCAGTTCTTC
CASRRLDEQFF
>.|TRBV7-3|TRBJ2-7|.
TGTGCCAGCAGCTTAGCGGCAGGGTTCTCCTACGAGCAGTACTTC
CASSLAAGFSYEQYF
>.|TRBV11-3|TRBJ1-2|.
TGTGCCAGCAGCCCCCTGAGGGCTGGAGGCTACACCTTC
CASSPLRAGGYTF
>TRBD2|TRBV29-1|TRBJ2-3|.
TGCAGCGTTGAAGGCTGGGGGACTAGCGGAAACACTAGCACAGATACGCAGTATTTT
CSVEGWGTSGNTSTDTQYF
>.|TRBV9|TRBJ2-3|.
TGTGCCAGCAGCGGAGTCACAGATACGCAGTATTTT
CASSGVTDTQYF
>.|TRBV9|TRBJ2-4|few
TGTGCCAGCAGCGTAGAATGGGACTCCATTCAGTACTTC
CASSVEWDSIQYF
>.|TRBV20-1|TRBJ2-5|.
TGCAGTGCTAGAGCGGGGGCTTCACAAGAGACCCAGTACTTC
CSARAGASQETQYF
>.|TRBV12-3/TRBV12-4|TRBJ2-1|.
TGTGCCAGCAGTGCGTGGGAGGATGAGCAGTTCTTC
CASSAWEDEQFF
>TRBD2|TRBV7-3|TRBJ2-1|.
TGTGCCAGCAGCAAAGGGGTCGGACTAGGGGTTCAGAATGAGCAGTTCTTC
CASSKGVGLGVQNEQFF
>.|TRBV29-1|TRBJ2-7|.
TGCAGCGTTGAAGAGAGTACTCAGACCTACGAGCAGTACTTC
CSVEESTQTYEQYF
>.|TRBV6-6|TRBJ2-1|.
TGTGCCAGCAGCGGGGCCGGGTGGGGGGATGAGCAGTTCTTC
CASSGAGWGDEQFF
>TRBD1|TRBV25-1|TRBJ1-5|.
TGTGCCAGCAGTGAAGGACAGGGTGAGCAGCCCCAGCATTTT
CASSEGQGEQPQHF
>TRBD2|TRBV2|TRBJ2-3|.
TGTGCCAGCAGTGGATCGACTAGCGGGAGGCCCTCTAGCACAGATACGCAGTATTTT
CASSGSTSGRPSSTDTQYF
>TRBD1|TRBV12-3/TRBV12-4|TRBJ1-2|.
TGTGCCAGCAGCTCCGGGACAGGGTCTTTTTTCTATGGCTACACCTTC
CASSSGTGSFFYGYTF
>TRBD1|TRBV29-1|TRBJ2-7|.
TGCAGCGTCCCCGGACAGGGGGCTTCCTACGAGCAGTACTTC
CSVPGQGASYEQYF
>TRBD2|TRBV4-1|TRBJ2-1|few
TGCGCCAGCTCCGGACGGGAGGGCGTAAAAGATGAGCAGTTCTTC
CASSGREGVKDEQFF
>.|TRBV5-8|TRBJ1-6|.
TGTGCCAGCAGTGTCCCCACAGGAAAGGTGAATTCACCCCTCCACTTT
CASSVPTGKVNSPLHF
>.|TRBV20-1|TRBJ2-7|.
TGCAGTGCTGACCTAATACCGGGACGCTTGGGAGCCTACGAGCAGTACTTC
CSADLIPGRLGAYEQYF
>.|TRBV15|TRBJ2-7|.
TGTGCCACCAGCAGAGATAGCGGCAGGGGATACGGCGAGCAGTACTTC
CATSRDSGRGYGEQYF
>TRBD1|TRBV10-2|TRBJ2-7|.
TGCGCCAGCAGGAAGACACCGGGACAGGAGACCTACGAGCAGTACTTC
CASRKTPGQETYEQYF
>TRBD2|TRBV7-2|TRBJ2-1|.
TGTGCCAGCAGCTTAACCCCGACAGCGGGGTACAATGAGCAGTTCTTC
CASSLTPTAGYNEQFF
>TRBD1|TRBV7-6|TRBJ2-1|.
TGTGCCAGCAGCCCACTGGGGACAGGCATCGATGAGCAGTTCTTC
CASSPLGTGIDEQFF
>.|TRBV18|TRBJ2-2|.
TGTGCCAGTTCCGATAACACCGGGGAGCTGTTTTTT
CASSDNTGELFF
>.|TRBV5-1|TRBJ2-6|.
TGCGCCAGCAGCTTGGTATGGGCTACTGGGGCCAACGTCCTGACTTTC
CASSLVWATGANVLTF
>.|TRBV2|TRBJ1-5|.
TGTGCCAGCAGGACCCCATTGGCGGGGGCGCCCCAGCATTTT
CASRTPLAGAPQHF
>.|TRBV9|TRBJ1-2|.
TGTGCCAGCAGCGTAGCCCCCCCGGGACCAGGATCTAACTATGGCTACACCTTC
CASSVAPPGPGSNYGYTF
>TRBD2|TRBV4-2|TRBJ2-1|.
TGTGCCAGCAGCCTCCAGAGTAGCGGGAGTGGTAATGAGCAGTTCTTC
CASSLQSSGSGNEQFF
>.|TRBV3-1|TRBJ1-2|.
TGTGCCAGCACCTCCGGAGGGGGGTACTATGGCTGCACCTTC
CASTSGGGYYGCTF
>TRBD2|TRBV20-1|TRBJ2-5|.
TGCAGTGCTAGGGGTTTTCGCGGGAGAATGGAGACCCAGTACTTC
CSARGFRGRMETQYF
>.|TRBV12-3/TRBV12-4|TRBJ2-7|.
TGTGCCAGCAGTTTGGAAGGGGCCTTTTACGAGCAGTACTTC
CASSLEGAFYEQYF
>.|TRBV11-2|TRBJ1-2|.
TGTGCCAGCAGCTTAGGGTCCATGACGTATGGCTACACCTTC
CASSLGSMTYGYTF
>TRBD2|TRBV6-5|TRBJ2-5|few
TGTGCCAGCAGTTCCACGTCGCTAGCGGTCTATGGAGAGTACTTC
CASSSTSLAVYGEYF
>.|TRBV20-1|TRBJ1-5|.
TGCAGTGCTAGTGAGGGGAATCAGCCCCGGCATTTT
CSASEGNQPRHF
>TRBD1|TRBV12-3/TRBV12-4|TRBJ2-5|.
TGTGCCAGCAGTTCAAACAGGGGGAATCAAGAGACCCAGTACTTC
CASSSNRGNQETQYF
>TRBD2|TRBV6-5|TRBJ2-4|.
TGTGCCAGCAGTTATTTATCGGCTAGCGGAGGGGCACGGGAGTACTTC
CASSYLSASGGAREYF
>.|TRBV29-1|TRBJ1-2|.
TGCAGAGTTTGGGCAGCTAATAACTATGGCTACACCTTC
CRVWAANNYGYTF
>.|TRBV6-1|TRBJ2-5|.
TGTGCCAGCAGTGAGGCAGGCGGCTACGGGCAGTACTTC
CASSEAGGYGQYF
>TRBD2|TRBV20-1|TRBJ2-1|.
TGCAGTGCTAGAGATCGCGGAGCGGGACGAAACCCCAATGAGCAGTTCTTC
CSARDRGAGRNPNEQFF
>TRBD2|TRBV4-3|TRBJ2-4|.
TGCGCCAGCAGCCAAATTGGGGAGGGGTCGGCCAAAAACATTCAGTACTTC
CASSQIGEGSAKNIQYF
>.|TRBV5-1|TRBJ2-7|.
TGCGCCAGCAGCCAAAGCCGGGACCGCCCCTCCTACGAGCAGTACTTC
CASSQSRDRPSYEQYF
>.|TRBV20-1|TRBJ2-5|.
TGCAGTGCTAGAGTACCCGGGGAGACCCAGTACTTC
CSARVPGETQYF
>TRBD2|TRBV20-1|TRBJ2-7|.
TGCAGTGCCCCGGCACTAGCGTGGAGGGTTGAGGAGCAGTACTTC
CSAPALAWRVEEQYF
>.|TRBV12-3/TRBV12-4|TRBJ2-1|.
TGTGCCAGCGGTCGGGGCTACAATGAGCAGTTCTTC
CASGRGYNEQFF
>TRBD1|TRBV20-1|TRBJ1-2|few
TGCAGTGCCACCGGGACAGACAACTATGGCTACACCTTC
CSATGTDNYGYTF
>.|TRBV7-3|TRBJ2-7|few
TGTGCCAGCAGCTCCCCAGGACAAGGACAGCAGTACTTC
CASSSPGQGQQYF
>TRBD1|TRBV12-3/TRBV12-4|TRBJ2-1|.
TGTGCCAGCAGTTTTTCCCGGACAGGGTCTTACAATGAGCAGTTCTTC
CASSFSRTGSYNEQFF
>.|TRBV7-9|TRBJ2-3|.
TGTGCCAGCAGCTTAGGTCGACTAGAGGAGCAGTATTTT
CASSLGRLEEQYF
>.|TRBV29-1|TRBJ2-1|many
TGCAGCGTTTACGGCTACAATGAGCAGTTCTTC
CSVYGYNEQFF
>TRBD1|TRBV5-1|TRBJ2-7|.
TGCGCCAGCAGCAAGGAGCGACAGGGGGCAATTGACGAGCAGTACTTC
CASSKERQGAIDEQYF
>TRBD2|TRBV29-1|TRBJ2-5|.
TGCAGCGTTGTAGCGGGAGGTTCGGAGACCCAGTACTTC
CSVVAGGSETQYF
>.|TRBV24-1|TRBJ1-2|.
TGTGCCACCAGTGACAGCCACGTACTTGGCTACACCTTC
CATSDSHVLGYTF
>.|TRBV29-1|TRBJ2-3|many
TGCAGCGTTGACAAGGAGAATACGCAGTATTTT
CSVDKENTQYF
>.|TRBV7-2|TRBJ2-5|.
TGTGCCAGCAGCTTAGTAGGCTCAGCAGTCCAAGAGACCCAGTACTTC
CASSLVGSAVQETQYF
>.|TRBV20-1|TRBJ2-5|.
TGCAGTGCTAGGACAGACAGGAAGGAAGAGACCCAGTACTTC
CSARTDRKEETQYF
>TRBD1|TRBV4-1|TRBJ2-4|.
TGCGCCAGCAGCCCAGGGACAGGGAAAAACATTCAGTACTTC
CASSPGTGKNIQYF
>TRBD2|TRBV20-1|TRBJ2-1|few
TGCAGTGCTAGCCGACCGGGAGGGAATTACAATGAGCAGTTCTTC
CSASRPGGNYNEQFF